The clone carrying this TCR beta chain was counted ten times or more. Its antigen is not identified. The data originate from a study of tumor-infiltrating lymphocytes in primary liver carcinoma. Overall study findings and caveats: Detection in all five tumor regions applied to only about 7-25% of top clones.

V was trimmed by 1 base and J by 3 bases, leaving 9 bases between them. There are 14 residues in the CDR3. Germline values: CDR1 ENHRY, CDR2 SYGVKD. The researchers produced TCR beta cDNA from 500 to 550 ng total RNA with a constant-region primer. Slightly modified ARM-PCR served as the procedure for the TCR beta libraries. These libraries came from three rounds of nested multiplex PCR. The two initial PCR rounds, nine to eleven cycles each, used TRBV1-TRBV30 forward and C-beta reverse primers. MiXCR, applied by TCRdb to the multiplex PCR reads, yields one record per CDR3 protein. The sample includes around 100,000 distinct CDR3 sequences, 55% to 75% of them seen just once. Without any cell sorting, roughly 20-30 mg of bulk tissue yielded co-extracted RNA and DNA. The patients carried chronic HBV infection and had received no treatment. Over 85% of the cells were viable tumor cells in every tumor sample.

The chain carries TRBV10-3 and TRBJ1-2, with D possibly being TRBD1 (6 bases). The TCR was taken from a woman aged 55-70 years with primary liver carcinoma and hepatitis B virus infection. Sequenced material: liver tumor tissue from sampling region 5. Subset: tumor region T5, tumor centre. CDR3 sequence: CAISEYREDYGYTF. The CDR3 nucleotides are TGTGCCATCAGTGAGTACAGGGAAGACTATGGCTACACCTTC.